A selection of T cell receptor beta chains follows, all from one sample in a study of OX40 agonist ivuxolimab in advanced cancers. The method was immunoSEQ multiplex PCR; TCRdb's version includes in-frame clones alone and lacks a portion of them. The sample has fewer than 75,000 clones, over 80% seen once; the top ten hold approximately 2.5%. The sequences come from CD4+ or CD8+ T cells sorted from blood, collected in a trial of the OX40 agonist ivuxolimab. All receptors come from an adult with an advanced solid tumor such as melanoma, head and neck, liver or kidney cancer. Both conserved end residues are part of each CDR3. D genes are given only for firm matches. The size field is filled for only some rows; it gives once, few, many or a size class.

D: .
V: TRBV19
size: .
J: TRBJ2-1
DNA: TGTGCCAGTAGTGGGGACTCCCACAATGAGCAGTTCTTC
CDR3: CASSGDSHNEQFF

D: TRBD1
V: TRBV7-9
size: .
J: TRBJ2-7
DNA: TGTGCCAGCAGCTTAGTACAGGGGAAGGCCGAGCAGTACTTC
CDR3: CASSLVQGKAEQYF

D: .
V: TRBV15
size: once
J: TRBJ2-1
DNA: TGTGCCACCAGCAGAGATTTGGGGAAGACCTACAATGAGCAGTTCTTC
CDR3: CATSRDLGKTYNEQFF

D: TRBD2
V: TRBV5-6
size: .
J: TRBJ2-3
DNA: TGTACCAGCAGCGGAACTAGCGGGAGCACAGATACGCAGTATTTT
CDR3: CTSSGTSGSTDTQYF

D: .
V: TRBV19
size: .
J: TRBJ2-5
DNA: TGTGCCAGTAGTATGGTTGAGGGAGCCCAAGAGACCCAGTACTTC
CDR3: CASSMVEGAQETQYF

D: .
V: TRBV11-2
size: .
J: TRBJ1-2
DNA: TGTGCCAGCAGCTTAGATTTAAACTCCATCTGGGTCTATGGCTACACCTTC
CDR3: CASSLDLNSIWVYGYTF

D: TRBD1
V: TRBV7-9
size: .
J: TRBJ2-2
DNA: TGTGCCGGCGAATTCCGGGACAGGGTTGTGACCGGGGAGCTGTTTTTT
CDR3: CAGEFRDRVVTGELFF

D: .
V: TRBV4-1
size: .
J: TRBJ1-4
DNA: TGCGCCAGCAGCCGCCAACCGGGGCGGGATGAAAAACTGTTTTTT
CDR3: CASSRQPGRDEKLFF

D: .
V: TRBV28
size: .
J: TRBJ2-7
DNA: TGTGCCAGCAGTCGATATGGGGGATCCTACGAGCAGTACTTC
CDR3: CASSRYGGSYEQYF

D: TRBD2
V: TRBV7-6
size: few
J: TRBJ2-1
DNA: TGTGCCAGCAGCTCCCTAGCGGGCCCCTACAATGAGCAGTTCTTC
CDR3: CASSSLAGPYNEQFF

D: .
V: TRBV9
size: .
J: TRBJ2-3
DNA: TGTGCCAGCAGCCTAAAGAGCGGTCGGGGCAGCACAGATACGCAGTATTTT
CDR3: CASSLKSGRGSTDTQYF

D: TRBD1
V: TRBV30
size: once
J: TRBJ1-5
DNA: TGTGCCTGGAGTGTAAGGGGACAGCTAACGAAGCCCCAGCATTTT
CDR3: CAWSVRGQLTKPQHF

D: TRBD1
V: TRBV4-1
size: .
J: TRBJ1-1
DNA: TGCGCCAGCAGCCAAGGGGTGGGACAGATTACCACTGAAGCTTTCTTT
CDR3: CASSQGVGQITTEAFF

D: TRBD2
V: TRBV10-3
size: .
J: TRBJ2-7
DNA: TGTGCCATCAGCGGCTTAAAGGAAAGCGGGGGGTACGAGCAGTACTTC
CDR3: CAISGLKESGGYEQYF

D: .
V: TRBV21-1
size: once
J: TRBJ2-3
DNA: TGTGCCAGCAAGACATGGGATACGCAGTATTTT
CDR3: CASKTWDTQYF

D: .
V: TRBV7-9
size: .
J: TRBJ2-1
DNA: TGTGCCAGCAGCTTATCGGGCGGAAACTACAATGAGCAGTTCTTC
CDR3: CASSLSGGNYNEQFF

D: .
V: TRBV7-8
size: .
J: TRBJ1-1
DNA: TGTGCCAGCAGCGCGACAGGACGGGACACTGAAGCTTTCTTT
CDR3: CASSATGRDTEAFF

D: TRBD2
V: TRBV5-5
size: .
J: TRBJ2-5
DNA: TGTGCCAGCAGCGTGGGACTAGCGGACCCCAAGACCCAGTACTTC
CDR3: CASSVGLADPKTQYF

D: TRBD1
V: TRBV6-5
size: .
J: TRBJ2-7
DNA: TGTGCCAGCCAGGGACAGACCTCCCGGAACGAGCAGTACTTC
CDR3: CASQGQTSRNEQYF

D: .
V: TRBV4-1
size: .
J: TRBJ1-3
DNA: TGCGCCAGCAGCCAAGATCGGCAGGCGGCAGGAAACACCATATATTTT
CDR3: CASSQDRQAAGNTIYF

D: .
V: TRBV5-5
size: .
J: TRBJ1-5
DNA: TGTGCCAGCAGCTCTACAGGGTGGATCAATCAGCCCCAGCATTTT
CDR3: CASSSTGWINQPQHF

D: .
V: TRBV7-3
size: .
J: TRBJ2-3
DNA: TGTGCCAGCTCTCGCCAAGGGTTAGTCACGCAGTATTTT
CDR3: CASSRQGLVTQYF

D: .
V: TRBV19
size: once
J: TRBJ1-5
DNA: TGTGCCAGTAGTTGGGTTAGCAATCAGCCCCAGCATTTT
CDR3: CASSWVSNQPQHF

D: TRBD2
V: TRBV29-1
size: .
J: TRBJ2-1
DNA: TGCAGCGGGGGGACTAGCGGGAGTTCTGAGCAGTTCTTC
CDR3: CSGGTSGSSEQFF

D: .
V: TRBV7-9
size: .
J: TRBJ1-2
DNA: TGTGCCAGCAGCTTAGCCGGGGGCGAAGGCTACACCTTC
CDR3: CASSLAGGEGYTF

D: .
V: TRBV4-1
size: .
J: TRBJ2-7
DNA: TGCGCCAGCAGCCAAGAGTATGGAGAGCAGTACTTC
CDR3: CASSQEYGEQYF

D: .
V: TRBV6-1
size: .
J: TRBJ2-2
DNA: TGTGCCAGCAGTGGTCGACCCACCGGGGAGCTGTTTTTT
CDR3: CASSGRPTGELFF

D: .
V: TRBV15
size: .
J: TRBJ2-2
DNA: TGTGCCACCAGCAGGGGGACGACGAACACCGGGGAGCTGTTTTTT
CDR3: CATSRGTTNTGELFF

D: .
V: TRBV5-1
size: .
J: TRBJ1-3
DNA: TGCGCCAGCAGCCCCCTTGTAGGGTCCGGAAACACCATATATTTT
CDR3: CASSPLVGSGNTIYF

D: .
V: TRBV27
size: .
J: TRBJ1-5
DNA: TGTGCCAGCAGTTTAATTAGCAATCAGCCCCAGCATTTT
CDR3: CASSLISNQPQHF

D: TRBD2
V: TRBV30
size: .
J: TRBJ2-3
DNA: TGTGCCTGGAGTGGGGGACTAGCGAGTAGCACAGATACGCAGTATTTT
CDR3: CAWSGGLASSTDTQYF

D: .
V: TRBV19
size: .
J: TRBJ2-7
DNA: TGTGCCAGTAGTATAGATATATGGGGCTACGAGCAGTACTTC
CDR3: CASSIDIWGYEQYF

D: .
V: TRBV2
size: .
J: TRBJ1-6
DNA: TGTGCCAGCAGTGAATGGGACGGCTATAATTCACCCCTCCACTTT
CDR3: CASSEWDGYNSPLHF

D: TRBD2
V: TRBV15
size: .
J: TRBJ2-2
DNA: TGTGCCACCAGCAGACCTCACGGGACTAGCACCGGGGAGCTGTTTTTT
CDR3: CATSRPHGTSTGELFF